These 13 T cell receptor beta chains came from one sample sequenced in a study of post-analysis software for immune sequencing data (dated by TCRdb to 2015 to 2017). The paper's findings and limits, for the study overall: A few TRBV segments, including TRBV5-6, TRBV5-1 and TRBV20-1, were significantly more frequent in patients than controls.

These receptors' antigens are unknown. The library came from PCR. For sequencing, an Illumina HiSeq 2500 was employed. To reduce PCR and sequencing biases, unique molecular identifiers were incorporated into the TCR beta cDNA libraries. TCRdb handled the public reads itself, with Q25 trimming in fastp and clone calling in MiXCR, and kept productive beta chains. Every entry covers one CDR3 protein and lists the most common genes and DNA from its rows. Here the sample has around 200,000 distinct CDR3 sequences; 29% occur a single time. The ten largest clonotypes hold more than 3% of the sample. Sequencing used blood. The receptors were sampled from a girl between 2 and 17 years old with multiple sclerosis.

V is TRBV15 and J is TRBJ2-7; D unclear. With 2 bases removed from V and 7 bases from J, the gap between germline ends came to 9 bases. The CDR3 loop spans 12 amino acids. The germline V gene encodes CDR1 LNHNV and CDR2 YYDKDF (reference sequence). The CDR3 protein is CATSRKGWEQYF. CDR3 bases: TGTGCCACCAGCAGAAAGGGTTGGGAGCAGTACTTC.

The chain joins TRBV29-1 to TRBJ1-1; D call uncertain. Germline V gene data show CDR1 as SQVTM and CDR2 as ANQGSEA. This CDR3 has 13 residues. V shed 7 bases and J shed 1 base, with 13 bases lying between them. The CDR3, as DNA: TGCAGCGCCCCTGCCCAACCGAACACTGAAGCTTTCTTT. It is translated as CSAPAQPNTEAFF.

This clonotype was observed at least ten times. The CDR3 region is CAISSTTGYGYTF. The CDR3 bases are TGTGCCATCAGCAGCACAACAGGCTATGGCTACACCTTC. The rearrangement joins TRBV10-3 to TRBJ1-2, with a possible D match to TRBD1 (5 bases). Germline assignment: CDR1 ENHRY and CDR2 SYGVKD. The V end was cut by 6 bases, the J end by 4 bases, with 12 bases between. The CDR3 length is 13 residues.

Many counts were recorded for this clonotype. CDR3 amino acids: CASSTRLATEQYF. CDR3 DNA: TGTGCCAGCAGCACCCGTCTAGCTACCGAGCAGTACTTC. The chain uses TRBV6-1 and TRBJ2-7, with TRBD2 as a possible D gene (5 bases). V was pared by 6 bases and J by 6 bases, with 15 bases between. CDR1 and CDR2 (germline): MNHNS, SASEGT. The CDR3 has 13 residues.

This clonotype was recorded many times. The V and J genes are TRBV29-1 and TRBJ1-2; D not resolved. CDR3 size: 13 residues. Germline CDR1 and CDR2: SQVTM and ANQGSEA. Trimming took off 3 bases at V and 5 bases at J, with 13 bases between the two ends. CDR3 sequence (DNA): TGCAGCGTTGATCGGGATACTTCTTATGGCTACACCTTC. It yields the protein CSVDRDTSYGYTF.

The chain recombines TRBV7-3 with TRBJ1-6; D gene ambiguous. The CDR3 covers 15 residues. Trimming cost V 2 bases and J 3 bases, with 8 bases left between them. Germline CDR1 is SGHTA and CDR2 is FQGTGA. The CDR3 sequence is CASSLGPSYNSPLHF. The CDR3 DNA is TGTGCCAGCAGCTTAGGCCCCAGCTATAATTCACCCCTCCACTTT.

Turning to this clonotype: One junction end does not reproduce the germline sequence, and a read error may be involved. The gene calls are TRBV6-5 and TRBJ1-1; a weak D match, TRBD1 (5 bases). CDR1 MNHEY and CDR2 SVGAGI come from the germline V gene. The CDR3 contains 16 residues. The CDR3 loop is CASGYQAGGVDTEAFF. DNA for the CDR3: TGTGCCAGCGGTTACCAGGCGGGGGGGGTAGACACTGAAGCTTTCTTT.

This clonotype has a count of ten or more. The V gene is TRBV5-5, the J gene TRBJ2-7; D gene ambiguous. The CDR3 has 14 residues. Trimming took 1 base from V and 6 from J, leaving 14 bases between them. CDR1 is SGHKS, CDR2 YYEKEE, per germline (reference sequence). The CDR3 region has the DNA TGTGCCAGCAGCTTGTATGGCTCAACGGGCGAGCAGTACTTC. It encodes CASSLYGSTGEQYF.

The chain joins TRBV11-3 to TRBJ2-1, with D perhaps TRBD1 (6 bases). This CDR3 contains 14 residues. The V end was cut by 8 bases, the J end by 5 bases, with 16 bases between. The germline gives CDR1 SGHNT, CDR2 YENEEA. The CDR3: CASAASGQNNEQFF. The CDR3 DNA follows: TGTGCCAGCGCCGCCTCGGGACAAAACAATGAGCAGTTCTTC.

A word on this clonotype: An end of the junction differs from the germline gene, which may be a read error. This chain connects TRBV5-1 to TRBJ2-2; TRBD1 or TRBD2 may be the D gene (6 bases each). There are 15 residues in the CDR3. The germline V gene has CDR1 SGHRS and CDR2 YFSETQ. The CDR3: CACSPPGGTTGELFF. Written as DNA, the CDR3 is TGCGCCTGCAGCCCCCCCGGGGGCACCACCGGGGAGCTGTTTTTT.

This clonotype was seen more than once but under ten times. This chain joins TRBV14 and TRBJ2-5; 7 bases line up with TRBD2. The germline CDR1 and CDR2 sequences are SGHDN and FVKESK. The CDR3 is made up of 16 amino acids. With 4 bases clipped from V and 0 bases from J, the junction kept 8 bases outside the gene matches. The CDR3 DNA follows: TGTGCCAGCAGCCCTCATTGGGGACTAAACCAAGAGACCCAGTACTTC. It codes for CASSPHWGLNQETQYF.

In regard to this clonotype: The germline gene is not matched at one end of the junction; a read error may be the cause. J is TRBJ2-6 and V is TRBV10-2; a possible D gene is TRBD1 (7 bases). The length of the CDR3 is 18 residues. From germline, CDR1 is WSHSY and CDR2 SAAADI. CDR3 bases: TGCGCCAGCACCCAGGGGGGCCTCTTCAGCTCTGGGGCCAACGTCCGGACTTTC. This sequence encodes CASTQGGLFSSGANVRTF.

This clonotype was observed many times. This chain links TRBV5-1 with TRBJ2-1; 9 nucleotides agree with TRBD1. From germline, CDR1 is SGHRS and CDR2 YFSETQ. The CDR3 is made up of 13 amino acids. The trim removed 7 bases at V and 5 bases at J, leaving 4 bases unmatched. CDR3 nucleotides: TGCGCCAGCTTACGGACAGGGGACAATGAGCAGTTCTTC. This translates into CASLRTGDNEQFF.